These 13 T cell receptor beta chains came from one sample sequenced in a study of control samples from healthy donors and cancer patients. Sequencing used immunoSEQ multiplex PCR; TCRdb keeps in-frame clones, though not all of them. The sample has 50,000 to 55,000 clones; roughly 87% are singletons. Sequenced material: PBMCs. The receptors were sampled from a man between 60 and 75 years old with head and neck cancer.

This clone is a singleton in its sample. The chain uses TRBV19 and TRBJ2-2; 10 bases align to TRBD1. The junction had 3 bases not matched to a gene; V was cut back by 4 bases and J by 4 bases. The CDR3 extends over 15 amino acids. Per the germline V gene, CDR1 is LNHDA and CDR2 is SQIVND (reference sequence). The CDR3: CASSTGTGVTGELFF. CDR3 bases: TGTGCCAGTAGTACCGGGACAGGGGTCACCGGGGAGCTGTTTTTT.

The chain links TRBV6-6 to TRBJ1-4; D is uncertain. Germline V lookup: CDR1 MNHNY, CDR2 SVGAGI (reference sequence). The CDR3 consists of 13 residues. V was pared by 7 bases and J by 8 bases, with 14 bases between. CDR3 nucleotide sequence: TGTGCCAGCACGGGCTTCACACGAGAAAAACTGTTTTTT. Translated, it gives CASTGFTREKLFF.

This chain uses TRBV10-2 with TRBJ1-5; D gene unclear. Germline CDR1 is WSHSY and CDR2 is SAAADI. The length of the CDR3 is 13 residues. The V end was cut by 3 bases, the J end by 7 bases, with 10 bases between. This chain's CDR3 is CASSEGFEQPQHF. For the CDR3, the DNA is TGCGCCAGCAGTGAAGGTTTTGAACAGCCCCAGCATTTT.

The CDR3 reads CASSRRGLAGGRGELFF. As DNA, the CDR3 is TGTGCCAGCAGCCGGAGGGGACTAGCGGGAGGTCGCGGGGAGCTGTTTTTT. The rearrangement joins TRBV3-1 (or the pseudogene TRBV3-2) to TRBJ2-2; 15 positions match TRBD2. This CDR3 contains 17 residues. Looked up from germline, CDR1 is LGHDT and CDR2 is YNNKEL (reference sequence). The junction had 7 bases not matched to a gene; V was cut back by 4 bases and J by 7 bases.

The gene calls are TRBV7-7 and TRBJ2-2; TRBD1 matches 7 bases. Germline CDR1 is SSHAT and CDR2 is FNYEAQ (reference sequence). The CDR3 consists of 13 residues. This CDR3 is CACRDRNTGELFF. The CDR3 nucleotides are TGTGCTTGCCGGGACAGGAACACCGGGGAGCTGTTTTTT.

The chain joins TRBV6-2 or TRBV6-3 to TRBJ2-7; TRBD1 is a possible D gene (5 bases). The germline V gene has CDR1 MNHEY and CDR2 SVGEGT. The V gene lost 0 bases and the J gene lost 2 bases, with 11 bases spanning the gap. This CDR3 contains 15 residues. CDR3 protein: CASSYSRDSAYEQYF. The CDR3 coding sequence is TGTGCCAGCAGTTACTCGCGTGACAGCGCCTACGAGCAGTACTTC.

The chain recombines TRBV18 with TRBJ2-7, with D perhaps TRBD1 or TRBD2 (6 bases each). Germline V gives CDR1 KGHSH, CDR2 LQKENI. V dropped 5 bases and J dropped 4 bases, with 18 bases sitting between them. The CDR3 sequence is 15 residues long. In nucleotides, the CDR3 is TGTGCCAGCTCAGAGACGGGCCCGGGGGCATACGAGCAGTACTTC. As protein: CASSETGPGAYEQYF.

The rearrangement joins TRBV27 to TRBJ2-5, with D tentatively TRBD1 (5 bases). Trimming took 6 bases from V and 2 from J, leaving 16 bases between them. This CDR3 region has 15 residues. Germline-derived CDR1 and CDR2 are MNHEY and SMNVEV (reference sequence). The CDR3 reads CASRGRLTDQETQYF. The CDR3, as DNA: TGTGCCAGCAGGGGTCGGTTGACAGATCAAGAGACCCAGTACTTC.

This chain joins TRBV19 and TRBJ1-6; 10 bases match TRBD1. Germline-derived CDR1 and CDR2 are LNHDA and SQIVND (reference sequence). CDR3 size: 17 residues. The V segment lost 4 bases and the J segment 10 bases; nucleotides outside the gene matches: 13. CDR3 bases: TGTGCCAGTAGTACAGCCTCCGGGGGACAGGGGAACTCACCCCTCCACTTT. The encoded protein is CASSTASGGQGNSPLHF. The full variable domain, in which reference TRBV19 and TRBJ1-6 provide the parts outside the CDR3, is DGGITQSPKYLFRKEGQNVTLSCEQNLNHDAMYWYRQDPGQGLRLIYYSQIVNDFQKGDIAEGYSVSREKKESFPLTVTSAQKNPTAFYLCASSTASGGQGNSPLHFGNGTRLTVT.

CDR3 in amino acids: CASRIGMGAGELFF. For the CDR3, the DNA is TGTGCCAGCAGAATTGGCATGGGGGCCGGGGAGCTGTTTTTT. The chain joins TRBV2 to TRBJ2-2; D tentatively reads TRBD1 or TRBD2 (5 bases each). The CDR3 is made up of 14 amino acids. Germline loops: CDR1 SNHLY, CDR2 FYNNEI. V lost 6 bases, J lost 6 bases, and 14 bases lay in between.

This chain joins TRBV11-2 and TRBJ2-5; no reliable D call. Germline CDR1 reads SGHAT; CDR2 reads FQNNGV. CDR3 size: 13 residues. V shed 5 bases and J shed 5 bases, with 12 bases lying between them. The DNA for the CDR3 is TGTGCCAGCAGCCCACGACTGGCGGAGACCCAGTACTTC. This gives the protein CASSPRLAETQYF.

The rearrangement uses TRBV5-1 and TRBJ1-2; D is perhaps TRBD1 (5 bases). V dropped 4 bases and J dropped 3 bases, with 13 bases sitting between them. The CDR3 is made up of 14 amino acids. The germline gives CDR1 SGHRS, CDR2 YFSETQ. The chain's CDR3 is CASSTGDGDYGYTF. The CDR3 DNA sequence: TGCGCCAGCAGCACGGGGGATGGTGACTATGGCTACACCTTC.

This rearrangement joins TRBV28 to TRBJ1-2; 7 bases map to TRBD1. The CDR3 spans 14 residues. Trimming took 2 bases from V and 7 from J; bases not matched to a gene: 7. CDR1 MDHEN and CDR2 SYDVKM come from the germline V gene. The CDR3 DNA reads as TGTGCCAGCAGTTTAGACAGGGCGTTGACTGGCTACACCTTC. It translates to CASSLDRALTGYTF.